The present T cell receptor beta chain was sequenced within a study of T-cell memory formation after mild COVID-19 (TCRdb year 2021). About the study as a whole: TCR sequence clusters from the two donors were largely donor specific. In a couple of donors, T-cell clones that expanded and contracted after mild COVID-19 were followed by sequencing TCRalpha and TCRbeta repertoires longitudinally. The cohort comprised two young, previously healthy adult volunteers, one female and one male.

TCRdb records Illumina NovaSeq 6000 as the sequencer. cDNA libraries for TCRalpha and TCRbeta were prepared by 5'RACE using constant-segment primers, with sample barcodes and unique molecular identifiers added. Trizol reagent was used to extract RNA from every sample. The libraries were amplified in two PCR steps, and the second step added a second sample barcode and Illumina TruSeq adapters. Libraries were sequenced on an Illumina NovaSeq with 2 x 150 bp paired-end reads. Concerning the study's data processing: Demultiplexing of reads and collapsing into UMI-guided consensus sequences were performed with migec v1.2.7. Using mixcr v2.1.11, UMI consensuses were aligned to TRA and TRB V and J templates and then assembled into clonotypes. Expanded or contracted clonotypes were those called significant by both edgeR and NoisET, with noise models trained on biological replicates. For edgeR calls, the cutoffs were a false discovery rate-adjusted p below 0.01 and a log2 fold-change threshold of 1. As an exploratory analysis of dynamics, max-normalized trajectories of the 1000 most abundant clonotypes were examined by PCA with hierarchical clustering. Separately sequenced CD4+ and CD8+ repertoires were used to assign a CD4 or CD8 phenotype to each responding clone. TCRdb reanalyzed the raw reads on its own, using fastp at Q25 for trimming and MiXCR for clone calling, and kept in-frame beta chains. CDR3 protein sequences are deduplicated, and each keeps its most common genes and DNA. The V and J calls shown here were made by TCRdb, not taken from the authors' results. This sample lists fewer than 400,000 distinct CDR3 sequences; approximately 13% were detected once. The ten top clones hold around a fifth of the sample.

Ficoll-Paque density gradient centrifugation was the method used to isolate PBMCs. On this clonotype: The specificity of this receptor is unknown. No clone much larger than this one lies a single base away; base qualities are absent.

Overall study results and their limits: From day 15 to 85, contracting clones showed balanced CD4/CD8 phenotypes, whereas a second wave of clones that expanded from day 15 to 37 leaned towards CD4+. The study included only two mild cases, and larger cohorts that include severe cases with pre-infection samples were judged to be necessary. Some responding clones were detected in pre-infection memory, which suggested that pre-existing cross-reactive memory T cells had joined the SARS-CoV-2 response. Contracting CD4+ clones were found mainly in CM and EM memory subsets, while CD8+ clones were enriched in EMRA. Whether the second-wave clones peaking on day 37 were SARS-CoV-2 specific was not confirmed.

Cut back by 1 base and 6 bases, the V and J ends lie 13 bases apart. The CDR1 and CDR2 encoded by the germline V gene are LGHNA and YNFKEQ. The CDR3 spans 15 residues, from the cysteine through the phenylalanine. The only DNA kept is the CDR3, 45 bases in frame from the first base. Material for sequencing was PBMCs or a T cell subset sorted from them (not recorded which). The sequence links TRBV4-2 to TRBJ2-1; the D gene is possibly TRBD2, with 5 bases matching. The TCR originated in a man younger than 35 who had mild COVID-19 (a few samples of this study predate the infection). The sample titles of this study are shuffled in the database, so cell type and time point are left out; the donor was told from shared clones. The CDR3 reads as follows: CASSQGGQIGNEQFF. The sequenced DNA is TGTGCCAGCAGCCAAGGAGGGCAGATAGGCAATGAGCAGTTCTTC.